Given below is one T cell receptor beta chain in context. The TCR beta repertoire was assessed by survey-level immunoSEQ sequencing. Repertoires were generated with immunoSEQ multiplex PCR, while TCRdb's copy carries only in-frame clones and drops some. The sample has under 55,000 clones; over 85% are singletons. The CDR3 is made up of 12 amino acids. Germline lookup yields CDR1 SGHAT and CDR2 FQNNGV. Trimming stripped 3 bases from V and 2 bases from J, with 3 bases between. This clonotype originated in a man aged 40-55 years with rheumatoid arthritis. The specimen sequenced was PBMCs. V and J are TRBV11-2 and TRBJ2-3, with D uncertain. CDR3 nucleotides: TGTGCCAGCAGCTTGGACACAGATACGCAGTATTTT. Protein: CASSLDTDTQYF.